What follows are 17 T cell receptor beta chains derived from one specimen sequenced in a study of OX40 agonist ivuxolimab in advanced cancers. TCRdb's copy holds only in-frame clones and misses some; the assay was immunoSEQ multiplex PCR. The sample has fewer than 85,000 clones; less than 90% are singletons. The sample consisted of CD4+ or CD8+ T cells sorted from blood, taken in a trial of the OX40 agonist ivuxolimab. The receptors were gathered from an adult with an advanced solid tumor such as melanoma, head and neck, liver or kidney cancer.

The chain carries TRBV4-2 and TRBJ1-6; D unclear. The CDR3 consists of 16 residues. V lost 0 bases and J 3 bases, leaving 9 bases between the germline ends. The germline V gene encodes CDR1 LGHNA and CDR2 YNFKEQ. The CDR3 DNA reads TGTGCCAGCAGCCAAGATATTGGTAACTATAATTCACCCCTCCACTTT. It is translated as CASSQDIGNYNSPLHF.

The V call is TRBV5-4, the J call TRBJ2-1; D possibly corresponds to TRBD1 (5 bases). V lost 1 base and J 5 bases, leaving 13 bases between the germline ends. Per the germline V gene, CDR1 is SGHNT and CDR2 is YYREEE (reference sequence). The CDR3 is 15 residues long. The CDR3 DNA follows: TGTGCCAGCAGCTTGATGGGCAAAGGGGACAATGAGCAGTTCTTC. Translating gives CASSLMGKGDNEQFF. Drawing the rest from reference TRBV5-4 and TRBJ2-1, the complete variable domain is ETGVTQSPTHLIKTRGQQVTLRCSSQSGHNTVSWYQQALGQGPQFIFQYYREEENGRGNFPPRFSGLQFPNYSSELNVNALELDDSALYLCASSLMGKGDNEQFFGPGTRLTVL.

V and J are TRBV7-3 and TRBJ1-2; D might be TRBD1 (5 bases). Germline loops: CDR1 SGHTA, CDR2 FQGTGA. V was shortened by 5 bases and J by 5 bases, with 18 bases between the two germline ends. This CDR3 is 15 amino acids long. This CDR3 reads CASSKGYPAGYGYTF. The CDR3 DNA is TGTGCCAGCAGCAAGGGGTACCCAGCGGGGTATGGCTACACCTTC. The complete variable domain, with remaining parts taken from reference TRBV7-3 and TRBJ1-2, reads GAGVSQTPSNKVTEKGKYVELRCDPISGHTALYWYRQSLGQGPEFLIYFQGTGAADDSGLPNDRFFAVRPEGSVSTLKIQRTERGDSAVYLCASSKGYPAGYGYTFGSGTRLTVV.

V is TRBV9 and J is TRBJ1-1; 7 bases are shared with TRBD1. The CDR3 is 13 residues long. Germline V gene data show CDR1 as SGDLS and CDR2 as YYNGEE. Unmatched junction bases numbered 4, after V lost 3 bases and J lost 5 bases. The CDR3: CASSDQGGTEAFF. The CDR3 region has the DNA TGTGCCAGCAGCGACCAGGGGGGGACTGAAGCTTTCTTT.

The V gene is TRBV11-2, the J gene TRBJ1-2; maybe TRBD1 (6 bases). Germline CDR1 is SGHAT and CDR2 is FQNNGV. The CDR3 consists of 15 residues. V lost 4 bases and J lost 5, with 17 bases in between. The CDR3, as DNA: TGTGCCAGCAGCTCCACCAAGGGGGAGGGATATGGCTACACCTTC. It yields the protein CASSSTKGEGYGYTF.

A word on this clone: Germline and junction disagree at one end, which may indicate a read error. The chain couples TRBV18 to TRBJ1-1; D is uncertain. Germline CDR1 is KGHSH and CDR2 is LQKENI. This CDR3 region has 15 residues. The CDR3 loop reads CASSPPSKQDTEAFF. The CDR3 DNA sequence: TGTGCCAGCTCACCACCGTCGAAACAAGACACTGAAGCCTTCTTT.

This clone was detected only once. The chain has TRBV6-5 and TRBJ2-2; perhaps TRBD1 as D (6 bases). Germline CDR1 reads MNHEY; CDR2 reads SVGAGI. CDR3 length equals 14 residues. Trimming took off 6 bases at V and 0 bases at J, with 8 bases between the two ends. The CDR3 sequence is CASRQGSNTGELFF. DNA of the CDR3: TGTGCCAGCAGACAGGGTTCGAACACCGGGGAGCTGTTTTTT.

About this clone itself: Other DNA sequences from this sample encode an identical CDR3 as well. This chain connects TRBV23-1 to TRBJ1-2; D is perhaps TRBD1 (6 bases). TRBV23-1 is an open reading frame, and its role is uncertain. V lost 1 base to trimming and J lost 7 bases, with 16 bases between them. The CDR3 loop spans 15 amino acids. The CDR3: CASSQLFRGAGGYTF. For the CDR3, the DNA is TGCGCCAGCAGTCAATTGTTTCGGGGGGCGGGTGGCTACACCTTC.

This rearrangement joins TRBV5-6 to TRBJ2-5; perhaps TRBD1 as D (5 bases). Trimming took 0 bases from V and 5 from J, leaving 20 bases between them. The CDR3 is made up of 17 amino acids. Germline-derived CDR1 and CDR2 are SGHDT and YYEEEE. The CDR3 loop is CASSLGAGWWGEETQYF. DNA for the CDR3: TGTGCCAGCAGCTTGGGCGCTGGGTGGTGGGGCGAGGAGACCCAGTACTTC.

The chain uses TRBV7-9 and TRBJ1-5; D is ambiguous. Between the trimmed V and J ends, which lost 0 bases and 6 bases, there was a span of 6 bases. This CDR3 has 13 residues. CDR1 is SEHNR, CDR2 FQNEAQ, per germline (reference sequence). The CDR3: CASSLAGLQPQHF. CDR3 nucleotide sequence: TGTGCCAGCAGCTTAGCAGGGCTTCAGCCCCAGCATTTT.

This chain uses TRBV5-4 with TRBJ1-2; 7 bases match TRBD1. CDR1 and CDR2 (germline): SGHNT, YYREEE (reference sequence). This CDR3 contains 17 residues. J gave up 6 bases and V 0 bases, and 14 bases lay outside the gene matches. CDR3 residues: CASSLGSDRDLWDGYTF. CDR3 in DNA: TGTGCCAGCAGCTTGGGGTCTGACAGGGACCTTTGGGATGGCTACACCTTC.

The chain combines TRBV7-2 with TRBJ2-1; D is perhaps TRBD1 (6 bases). The V end lost 0 bases, the J end lost 9 bases, and 9 bases lay between the germline ends. The length of the CDR3 is 13 residues. Germline assignment: CDR1 SGHTA and CDR2 FQGNSA. As DNA, the CDR3 is TGTGCCAGCAGCTTAGCGCCAGGGGTTGAGCAGTTCTTC. It yields the protein CASSLAPGVEQFF.

The rearrangement joins TRBV5-6 to TRBJ1-5; 7 nucleotides match TRBD1. The CDR3 consists of 15 residues. From germline, CDR1 is SGHDT and CDR2 YYEEEE. The V gene end was trimmed by 5 bases and the J gene end by 5 bases; junction bases not matched to a gene: 10. CDR3 in DNA: TGTGCCAGCAGTTTGACAGGGCGAGGAGATCAGCCCCAGCATTTT. Its translation is CASSLTGRGDQPQHF.

The chain joins TRBV14 to TRBJ1-1; 8 nucleotides align to TRBD1. Trimming cost V 4 bases and J 7 bases; bases outside gene matches: 11. This CDR3 has 15 residues. Germline CDR1 and CDR2: SGHDN and FVKESK. The CDR3 protein is CASSPRTGRGFEAFF. CDR3 in DNA: TGTGCCAGCAGCCCCAGGACAGGGAGAGGTTTTGAAGCTTTCTTT. Together with reference TRBV14 and TRBJ1-1, the CDR3 gives the full variable domain: EAGVTQFPSHSVIEKGQTVTLRCDPISGHDNLYWYRRVMGKEIKFLLHFVKESKQDESGMPNNRFLAERTGGTYSTLKVQPAELEDSGVYFCASSPRTGRGFEAFFGQGTRLTVV.

The gene calls are TRBV7-2 and TRBJ1-1; D might be TRBD1 (5 bases). The germline CDR1 and CDR2 sequences are SGHTA and FQGNSA. The CDR3 spans 14 residues. V lost 1 base, J lost 4 bases, and 10 bases lay in between. CDR3 bases: TGTGCCAGCAGCTTAGTACCGGGGCCCACTGAAGCTTTCTTT. Amino acid sequence: CASSLVPGPTEAFF.

The chain recombines TRBV6-5 with TRBJ1-2; possible D gene TRBD1, 6 bases. Germline V lookup: CDR1 MNHEY, CDR2 SVGAGI. Trimming left V 2 bases short and J 8 bases short, with 18 bases between. This CDR3 has 15 residues. DNA of the CDR3: TGTGCCAGCAGTTACGCCCACCTACAGGGAACCGGCTACACCTTC. It specifies CASSYAHLQGTGYTF.

V gene TRBV6-5 combines with J gene TRBJ1-2, with 8 bases fitting TRBD1. Looked up from germline, CDR1 is MNHEY and CDR2 is SVGAGI. The CDR3 runs to 15 residues. After removal of 7 bases from V and 4 bases from J, the junction contained 11 bases not matched to a gene. The CDR3 loop is CASTSQGESLYGYTF. The DNA of the CDR3 is TGTGCCAGCACGTCACAGGGGGAGAGCCTCTATGGCTACACCTTC.